This TCR beta chain was recovered during a study of blood T cells in healthy people across ages. Study-wide findings and caveats: Unsorted PBMCs ruled out conclusive naive versus antigen-experienced comparison.

Donation came from healthy Caucasian individuals in Russia who were aged roughly 6 to 95. To note about this clonotype: The antigen is not known.

The CDR3 contains 15 residues. V shed 2 bases, J shed 1 base, and the junction held 5 bases outside the gene matches. Germline lookup yields CDR1 SGHVS and CDR2 FQNEAQ. Next came a second PCR, run for about 7 to 12 cycles, which used a sample-barcoded 5' primer along with a J-beta primer mix. One entry per CDR3 protein results from TCRdb running MiXCR on the 5' RACE reads. Of 1.5 million to 2 million distinct CDR3 sequences listed, 49% are singletons. Source material: blood. The rearrangement joins TRBV7-8 to TRBJ2-7, with 7 bases that match TRBD1. This clonotype was sampled from a woman in her thirties or forties in good health. CDR3 coding DNA: TGTGCCAGCAGCTTAAGTAGGGGACAGTCCTACGAGCAGTACTTC. Encoded protein: CASSLSRGQSYEQYF.